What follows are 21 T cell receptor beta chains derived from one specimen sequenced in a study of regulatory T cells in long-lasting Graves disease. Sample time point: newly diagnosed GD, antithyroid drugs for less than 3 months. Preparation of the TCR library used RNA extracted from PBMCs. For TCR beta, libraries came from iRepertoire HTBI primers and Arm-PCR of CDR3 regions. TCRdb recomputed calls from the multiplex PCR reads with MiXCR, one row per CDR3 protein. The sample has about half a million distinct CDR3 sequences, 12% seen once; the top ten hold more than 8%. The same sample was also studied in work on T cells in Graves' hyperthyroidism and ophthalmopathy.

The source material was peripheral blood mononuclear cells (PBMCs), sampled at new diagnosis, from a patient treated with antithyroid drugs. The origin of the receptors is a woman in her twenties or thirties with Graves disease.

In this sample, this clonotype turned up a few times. CDR3: CASSSGQGYYNEQFF. The CDR3 DNA is TGTGCCAGCAGCTCCGGTCAAGGCTACTACAATGAGCAGTTCTTC. The rearrangement uses TRBV11-3 and TRBJ2-1, with D unclear. V was shortened by 4 bases and J by 3 bases, with 13 bases between the two germline ends. Germline assignment: CDR1 SGHNT and CDR2 YENEEA. The CDR3 runs to 15 residues.

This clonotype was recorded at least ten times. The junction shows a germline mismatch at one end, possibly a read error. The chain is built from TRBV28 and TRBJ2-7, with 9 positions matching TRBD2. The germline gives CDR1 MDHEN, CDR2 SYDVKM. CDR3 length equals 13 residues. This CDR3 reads CASNLAGEREQYF. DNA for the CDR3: TGTGCCAGCAATTTAGCGGGAGAGAGGGAGCAGTACTTC.

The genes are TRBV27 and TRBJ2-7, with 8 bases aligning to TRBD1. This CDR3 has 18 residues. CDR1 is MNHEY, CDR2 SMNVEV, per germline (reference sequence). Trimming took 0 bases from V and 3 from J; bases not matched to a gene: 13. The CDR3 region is CASSLSKGGRTGIYEQYF. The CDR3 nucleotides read TGTGCCAGCAGTTTATCGAAGGGGGGTCGGACAGGGATCTACGAGCAGTACTTC.

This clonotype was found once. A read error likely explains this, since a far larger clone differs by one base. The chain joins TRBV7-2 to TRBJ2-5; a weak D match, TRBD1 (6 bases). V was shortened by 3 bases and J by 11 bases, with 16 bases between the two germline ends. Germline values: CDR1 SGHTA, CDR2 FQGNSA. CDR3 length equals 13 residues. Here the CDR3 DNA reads TGTGCCAGCAGCTTCGACAGGTACAATGAGCAGTACTTC. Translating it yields CASSFDRYNEQYF.

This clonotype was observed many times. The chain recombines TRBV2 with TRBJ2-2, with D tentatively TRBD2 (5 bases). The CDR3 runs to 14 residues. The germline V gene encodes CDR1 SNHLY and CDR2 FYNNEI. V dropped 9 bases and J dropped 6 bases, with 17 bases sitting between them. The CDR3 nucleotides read TGTGCCAGTCGGGTACTGGCGGGCCCCGGGGAGCTGTTTTTT. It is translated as CASRVLAGPGELFF.

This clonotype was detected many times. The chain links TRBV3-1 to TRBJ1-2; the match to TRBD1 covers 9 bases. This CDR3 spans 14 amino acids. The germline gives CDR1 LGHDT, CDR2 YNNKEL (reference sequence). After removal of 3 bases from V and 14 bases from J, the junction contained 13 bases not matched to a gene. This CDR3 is CASSQLTGGDQNTF. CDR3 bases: TGTGCCAGCAGCCAGCTCACAGGGGGCGACCAAAATACCTTC.

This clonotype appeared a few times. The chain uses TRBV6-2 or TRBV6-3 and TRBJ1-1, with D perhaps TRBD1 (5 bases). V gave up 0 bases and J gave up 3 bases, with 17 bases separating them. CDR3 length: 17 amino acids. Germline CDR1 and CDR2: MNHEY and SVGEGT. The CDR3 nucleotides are TGTGCCAGCAGTTACTCGTCTTTGAGGGGTTTGGACACTGAAGCTTTCTTT. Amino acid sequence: CASSYSSLRGLDTEAFF.

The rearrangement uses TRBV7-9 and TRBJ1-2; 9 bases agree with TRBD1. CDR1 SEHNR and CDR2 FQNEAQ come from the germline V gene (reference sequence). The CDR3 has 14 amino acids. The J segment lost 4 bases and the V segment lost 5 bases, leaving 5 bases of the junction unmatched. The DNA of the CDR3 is TGTGCCAGCAGCACACCGGGACAGGGCTATGGCTACACCTTC. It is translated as CASSTPGQGYGYTF.

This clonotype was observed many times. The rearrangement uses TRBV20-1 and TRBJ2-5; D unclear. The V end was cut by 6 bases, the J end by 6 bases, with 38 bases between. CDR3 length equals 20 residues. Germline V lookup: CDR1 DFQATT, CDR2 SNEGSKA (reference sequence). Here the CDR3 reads CSATPPRPISSPSLLKTQYF. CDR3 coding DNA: TGCAGTGCCACGCCCCCGAGACCTATTTCCAGCCCCTCCCTTCTAAAGACCCAGTACTTC.

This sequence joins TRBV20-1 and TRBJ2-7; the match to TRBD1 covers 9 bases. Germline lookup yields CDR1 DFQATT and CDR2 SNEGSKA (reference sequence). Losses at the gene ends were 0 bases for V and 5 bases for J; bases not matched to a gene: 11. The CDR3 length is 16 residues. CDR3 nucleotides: TGCAGTGCTAGAGATGCTGGGACAGGGATTGTCCACGAGCAGTACTTC. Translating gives CSARDAGTGIVHEQYF.

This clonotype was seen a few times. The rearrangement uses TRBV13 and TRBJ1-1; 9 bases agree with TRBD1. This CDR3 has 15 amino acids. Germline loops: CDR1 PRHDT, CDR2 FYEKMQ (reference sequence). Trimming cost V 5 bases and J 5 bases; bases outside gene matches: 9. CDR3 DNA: TGTGCCAGCAGCATGGGACAGGGAGTTTTGACTGAAGCTTTCTTT. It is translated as CASSMGQGVLTEAFF.

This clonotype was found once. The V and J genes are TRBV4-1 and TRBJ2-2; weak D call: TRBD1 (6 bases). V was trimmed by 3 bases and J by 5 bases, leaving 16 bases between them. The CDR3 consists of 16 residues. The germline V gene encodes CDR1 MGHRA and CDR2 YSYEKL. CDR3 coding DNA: TGCGCCAGCAGCCACGCTCCACAGGGAGAAACCGGGGAGCTGTTTTTT. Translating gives CASSHAPQGETGELFF.

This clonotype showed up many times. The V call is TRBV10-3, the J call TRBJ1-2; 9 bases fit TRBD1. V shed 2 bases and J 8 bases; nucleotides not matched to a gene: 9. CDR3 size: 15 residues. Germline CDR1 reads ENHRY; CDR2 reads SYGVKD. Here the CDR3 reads CAISERQGDSSGYTF. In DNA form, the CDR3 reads TGTGCCATCAGTGAGCGACAGGGGGATTCATCCGGCTACACCTTC.

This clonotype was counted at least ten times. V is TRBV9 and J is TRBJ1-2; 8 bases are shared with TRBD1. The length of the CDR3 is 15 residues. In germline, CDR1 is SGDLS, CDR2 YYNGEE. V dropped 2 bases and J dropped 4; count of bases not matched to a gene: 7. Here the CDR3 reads CASSVSSGTGYGYTF. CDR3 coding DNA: TGTGCCAGCAGCGTCTCATCCGGGACAGGCTATGGCTACACCTTC.

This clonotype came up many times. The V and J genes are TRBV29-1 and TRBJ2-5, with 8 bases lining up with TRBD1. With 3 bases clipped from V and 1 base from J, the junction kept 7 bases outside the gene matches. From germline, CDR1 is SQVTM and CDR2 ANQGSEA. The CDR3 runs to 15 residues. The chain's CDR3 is CSVERQGNIQETQYF. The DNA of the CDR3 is TGCAGCGTTGAGAGACAGGGGAACATCCAAGAGACCCAGTACTTC.

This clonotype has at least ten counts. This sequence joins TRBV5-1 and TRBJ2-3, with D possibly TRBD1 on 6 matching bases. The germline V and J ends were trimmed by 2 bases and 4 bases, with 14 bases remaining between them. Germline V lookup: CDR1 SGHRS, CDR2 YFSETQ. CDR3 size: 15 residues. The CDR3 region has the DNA TGCGCCAGCAGCTTACAGGGCCCCGGGCCAGATACGCAGTATTTT. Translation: CASSLQGPGPDTQYF.

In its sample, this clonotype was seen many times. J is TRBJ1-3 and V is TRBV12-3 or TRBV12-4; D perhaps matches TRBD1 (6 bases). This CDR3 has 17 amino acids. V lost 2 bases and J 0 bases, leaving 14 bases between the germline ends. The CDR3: CASSLRGGHHSGNTIYF. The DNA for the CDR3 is TGTGCCAGCAGTTTAAGAGGGGGGCACCACTCTGGAAACACCATATATTTT.

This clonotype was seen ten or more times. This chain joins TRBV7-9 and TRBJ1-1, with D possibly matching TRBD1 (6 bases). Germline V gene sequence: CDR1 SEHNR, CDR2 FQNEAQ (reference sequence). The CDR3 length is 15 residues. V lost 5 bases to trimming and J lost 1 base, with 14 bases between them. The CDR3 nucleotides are TGTGCCAGCAGCGCACCGGGACATCAGAACACTGAAGCTTTCTTT. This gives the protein CASSAPGHQNTEAFF.

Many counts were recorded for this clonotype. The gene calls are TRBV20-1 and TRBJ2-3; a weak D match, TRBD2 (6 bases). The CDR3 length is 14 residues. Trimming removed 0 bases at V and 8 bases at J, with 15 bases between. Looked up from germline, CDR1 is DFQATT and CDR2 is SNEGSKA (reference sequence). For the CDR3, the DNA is TGCAGTGCTAGAGATCGGAGGGCCGTTACTACGCAGTATTTT. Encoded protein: CSARDRRAVTTQYF.

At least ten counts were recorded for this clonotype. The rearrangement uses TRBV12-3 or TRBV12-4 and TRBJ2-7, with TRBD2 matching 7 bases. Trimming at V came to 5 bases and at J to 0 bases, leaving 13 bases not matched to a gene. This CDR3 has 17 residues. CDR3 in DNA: TGTGCCAGCAGTCCGAAGGGTGCGGGGGAAAGCTCCTACGAGCAGTACTTC. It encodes CASSPKGAGESSYEQYF.

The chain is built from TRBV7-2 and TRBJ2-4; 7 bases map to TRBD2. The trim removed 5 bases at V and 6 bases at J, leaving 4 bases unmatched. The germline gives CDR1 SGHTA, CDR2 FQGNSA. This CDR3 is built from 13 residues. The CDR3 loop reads CASSTASGNIQYF. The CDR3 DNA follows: TGTGCCAGCAGCACCGCTAGCGGAAACATTCAGTACTTC.